The following is a T cell receptor (beta chain) sequence with its context. Antigen specificity is unknown. Expressed TCRB transcripts were sequenced after all isolated RNA was converted to cDNA. The protocol was immunoSEQ multiplex PCR, while the TCRdb copy is restricted to in-frame clones and leaves out a portion. The sample records about 120,000 clones, around 17% being singletons. These data are taken from a study of beta chain features in type 1 diabetes. Overall study context: Similarity in age, gender and cell yields was seen between patients and healthy donors. Sorted cells examined across all samples numbered 107,917,701. Study-wide findings and caveats: Moderate but significant shortening of TCRB CDR3s was recorded in all four CD4+ subsets from Type 1 diabetes patients.

The CDR3 loop spans 13 amino acids. CDR1 and CDR2 from the germline V gene are KGHSH and LQKENI. Trimming took 4 bases from V and 5 from J, leaving 12 bases between them. V usage is TRBV18 and J usage is TRBJ2-7; weak D call: TRBD1 (6 bases). Sequenced: central memory CD4+ T cells from blood. This receptor was identified in a man aged 30 to 45 with type 1 diabetes. DNA for the CDR3: TGTGCCAGCTCACTTGCCCAGGGGAACGAGCAGTACTTC. Its protein is CASSLAQGNEQYF.